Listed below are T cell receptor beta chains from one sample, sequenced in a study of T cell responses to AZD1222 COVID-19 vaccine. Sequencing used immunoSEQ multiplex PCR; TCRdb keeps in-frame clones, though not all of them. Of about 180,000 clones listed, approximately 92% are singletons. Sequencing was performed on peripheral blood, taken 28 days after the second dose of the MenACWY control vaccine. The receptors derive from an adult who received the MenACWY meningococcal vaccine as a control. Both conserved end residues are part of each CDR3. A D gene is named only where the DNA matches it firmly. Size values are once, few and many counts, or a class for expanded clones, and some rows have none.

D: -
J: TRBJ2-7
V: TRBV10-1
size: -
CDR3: CASSESRWVPYEQYF
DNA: TGCGCCAGCAGTGAGTCGAGATGGGTTCCATACGAGCAGTACTTC

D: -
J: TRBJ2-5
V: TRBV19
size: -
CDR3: CASSLTANQETQYF
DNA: TGTGCCAGTAGTCTTACAGCTAACCAAGAGACCCAGTACTTC

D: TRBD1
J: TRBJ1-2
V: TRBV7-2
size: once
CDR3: CASSSKTGVYGYTF
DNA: TGTGCCAGCAGCTCCAAGACAGGGGTATATGGCTACACCTTC

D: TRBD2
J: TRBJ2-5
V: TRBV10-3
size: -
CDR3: CAISGTSGGSQETQYF
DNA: TGTGCCATCAGTGGGACTAGCGGGGGGTCCCAAGAGACCCAGTACTTC

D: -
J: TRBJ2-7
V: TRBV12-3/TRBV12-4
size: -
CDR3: CASSYSYEQYF
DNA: TGTGCCAGCAGTTATTCCTACGAGCAGTACTTC

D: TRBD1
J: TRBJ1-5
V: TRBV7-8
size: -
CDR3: CASSFDRGYNQPQHF
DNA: TGTGCCAGCAGCTTCGACAGGGGTTACAATCAGCCCCAGCATTTT

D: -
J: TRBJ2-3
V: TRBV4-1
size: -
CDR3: CASSHSGERPSTDTQYF
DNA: TGCGCCAGCAGCCACAGTGGGGAGCGCCCTAGCACAGATACGCAGTATTTT

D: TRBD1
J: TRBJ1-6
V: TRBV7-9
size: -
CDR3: CASQGVGSPLHF
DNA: TGTGCCAGCCAGGGGGTCGGGTCACCCCTCCACTTT

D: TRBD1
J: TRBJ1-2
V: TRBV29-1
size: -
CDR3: CSVAGGHGYTF
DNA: TGCAGCGTTGCAGGGGGCCATGGCTACACCTTC

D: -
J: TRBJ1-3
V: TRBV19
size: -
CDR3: CASDWGSSGNTIYF
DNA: TGTGCCAGTGATTGGGGCAGCTCTGGAAACACCATATATTTT

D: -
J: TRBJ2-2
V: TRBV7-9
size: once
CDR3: CASSLVSVTGELFF
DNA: TGTGCCAGCAGCTTAGTAAGCGTCACCGGGGAGCTGTTTTTT

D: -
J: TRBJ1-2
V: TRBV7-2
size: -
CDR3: CASSLVSDYGYTF
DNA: TGTGCCAGCAGCTTAGTGTCGGACTATGGCTACACCTTC

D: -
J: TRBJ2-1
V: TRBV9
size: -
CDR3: CASSPRHSSYNEQFF
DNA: TGTGCCAGCAGCCCGCGACACAGCTCCTACAATGAGCAGTTCTTC

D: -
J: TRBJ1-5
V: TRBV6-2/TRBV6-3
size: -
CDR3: CASSYGVLSNQPQHF
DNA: TGTGCCAGCAGTTACGGGGTTCTTAGCAATCAGCCCCAGCATTTT

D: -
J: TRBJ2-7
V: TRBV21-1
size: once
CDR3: CAIPDRAGYEQYF
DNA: TGTGCCATCCCGGACAGGGCAGGCTACGAGCAGTACTTC

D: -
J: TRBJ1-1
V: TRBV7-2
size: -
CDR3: CASSLGMGIGTEAFF
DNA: TGTGCCAGCAGCTTAGGTATGGGGATAGGCACTGAAGCTTTCTTT

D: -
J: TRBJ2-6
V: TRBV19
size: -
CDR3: CASSWGLSGANVLTF
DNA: TGTGCCAGTAGTTGGGGCCTCTCTGGGGCCAACGTCCTGACTTTC

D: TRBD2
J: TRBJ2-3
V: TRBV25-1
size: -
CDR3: CASGLADTQYF
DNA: TGTGCCAGCGGACTAGCGGATACGCAGTATTTT

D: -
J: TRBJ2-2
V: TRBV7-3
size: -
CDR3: CASSLGTEKANTGELFF
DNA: TGTGCCAGCAGCTTAGGGACGGAAAAGGCGAACACCGGGGAGCTGTTTTTT

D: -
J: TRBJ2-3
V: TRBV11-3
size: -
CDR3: CASSPRGGVADTQYF
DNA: TGTGCCAGCAGCCCCCGAGGTGGGGTCGCAGATACGCAGTATTTT

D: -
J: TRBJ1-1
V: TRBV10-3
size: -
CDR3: CAISGDREAFF
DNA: TGTGCCATCAGCGGGGACCGGGAAGCTTTCTTT

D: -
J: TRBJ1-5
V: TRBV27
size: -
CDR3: CASSSGTTDYSNQPQHF
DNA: TGTGCCAGCAGTTCCGGGACGACAGATTATAGCAATCAGCCCCAGCATTTT

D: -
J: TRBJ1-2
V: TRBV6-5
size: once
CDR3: CASRFRGAEGYTF
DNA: TGTGCCAGCAGATTCAGGGGTGCGGAGGGCTACACCTTC

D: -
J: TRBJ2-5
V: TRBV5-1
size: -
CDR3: CASSLSGTAQETQYF
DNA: TGCGCCAGCAGCTTGAGCGGGACAGCTCAAGAGACCCAGTACTTC

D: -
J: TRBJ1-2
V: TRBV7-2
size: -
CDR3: CASRVVGGYTF
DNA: TGTGCCAGCAGGGTGGTCGGTGGCTACACCTTC

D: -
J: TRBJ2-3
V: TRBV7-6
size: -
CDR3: CASSLAGGRTDTQYF
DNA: TGTGCCAGCAGCTTAGCGGGGGGCCGCACAGATACGCAGTATTTT